This TCR beta chain was captured by sequencing in a study of cytomegalovirus exposure and HLA in healthy donors. The study, taken as a whole, reports: Researchers counted 150 to 200 TCR beta chains as cytomegalovirus-associated. Reportedly, cytomegalovirus status was diagnosed with high sensitivity and specificity. According to a subsequent analysis, TCR clusters from the first cohort were inclined to appear together in the roughly 120 validation repertoires.

About this clone: What it recognizes is unknown.

Repertoires were generated with immunoSEQ multiplex PCR, while TCRdb's copy carries only in-frame clones and drops some. The sample contains some 75,000 clones, approximately 96% of which appear only once. Sequencing was performed on PBMCs. The TCR originated in a woman under 30 in good health and CMV-seronegative.

The CDR3 sequence: CASSYRTGTAKNIQYF. Written as DNA, the CDR3 is TGTGCCAGCAGCTACCGGACAGGGACGGCCAAAAACATTCAGTACTTC. This chain uses TRBV5-6 with TRBJ2-4, with 8 bases fitting TRBD1. Germline V gene sequence: CDR1 SGHDT, CDR2 YYEEEE. The CDR3 extends over 16 amino acids. With 3 bases clipped from V and 1 base from J, the junction kept 6 bases outside the gene matches. The full variable domain, with the rest looked up from reference TRBV5-6 and TRBJ2-4, is DAGVTQSPTHLIKTRGQQVTLRCSPKSGHDTVSWYQQALGQGPQFIFQYYEEEERQRGNFPDRFSGHQFPNYSSELNVNALLLGDSALYLCASSYRTGTAKNIQYFGAGTRLSVL.